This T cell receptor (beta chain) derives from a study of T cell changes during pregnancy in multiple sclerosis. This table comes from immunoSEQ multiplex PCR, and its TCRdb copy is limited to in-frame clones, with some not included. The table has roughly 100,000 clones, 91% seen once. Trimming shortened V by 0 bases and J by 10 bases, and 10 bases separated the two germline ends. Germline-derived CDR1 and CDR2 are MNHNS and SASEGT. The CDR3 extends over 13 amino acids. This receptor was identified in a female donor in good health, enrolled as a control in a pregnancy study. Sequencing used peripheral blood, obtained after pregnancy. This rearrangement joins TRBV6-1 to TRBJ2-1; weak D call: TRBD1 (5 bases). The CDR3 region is CASSEALQGEQFF. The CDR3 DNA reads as TGTGCCAGCAGTGAAGCGCTTCAGGGAGAGCAGTTCTTC.